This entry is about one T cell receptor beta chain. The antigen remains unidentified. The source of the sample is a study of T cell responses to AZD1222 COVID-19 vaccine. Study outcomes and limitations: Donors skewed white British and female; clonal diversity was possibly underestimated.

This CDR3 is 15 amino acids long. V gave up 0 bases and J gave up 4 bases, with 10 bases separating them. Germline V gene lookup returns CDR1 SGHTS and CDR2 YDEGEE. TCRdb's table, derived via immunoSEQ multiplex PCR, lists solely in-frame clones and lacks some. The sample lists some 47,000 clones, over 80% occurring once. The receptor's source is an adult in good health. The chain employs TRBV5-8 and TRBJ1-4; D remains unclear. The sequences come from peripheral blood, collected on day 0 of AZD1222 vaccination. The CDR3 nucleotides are TGTGCCAGCAGCTTGGTATCGGGCTTTAATGAAAAACTGTTTTTT. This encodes CASSLVSGFNEKLFF.